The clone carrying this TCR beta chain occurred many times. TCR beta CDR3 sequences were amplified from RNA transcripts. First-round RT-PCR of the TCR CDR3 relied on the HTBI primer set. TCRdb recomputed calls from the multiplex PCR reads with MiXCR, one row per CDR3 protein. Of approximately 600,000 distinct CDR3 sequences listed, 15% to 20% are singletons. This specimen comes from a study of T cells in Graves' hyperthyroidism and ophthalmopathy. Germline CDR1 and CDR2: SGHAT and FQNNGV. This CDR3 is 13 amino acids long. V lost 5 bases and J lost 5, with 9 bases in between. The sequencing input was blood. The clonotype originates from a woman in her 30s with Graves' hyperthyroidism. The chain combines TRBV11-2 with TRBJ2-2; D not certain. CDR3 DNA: TGTGCCAGCAGCATGGATAGAACCGGGGAGCTGTTTTTT. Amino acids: CASSMDRTGELFF.